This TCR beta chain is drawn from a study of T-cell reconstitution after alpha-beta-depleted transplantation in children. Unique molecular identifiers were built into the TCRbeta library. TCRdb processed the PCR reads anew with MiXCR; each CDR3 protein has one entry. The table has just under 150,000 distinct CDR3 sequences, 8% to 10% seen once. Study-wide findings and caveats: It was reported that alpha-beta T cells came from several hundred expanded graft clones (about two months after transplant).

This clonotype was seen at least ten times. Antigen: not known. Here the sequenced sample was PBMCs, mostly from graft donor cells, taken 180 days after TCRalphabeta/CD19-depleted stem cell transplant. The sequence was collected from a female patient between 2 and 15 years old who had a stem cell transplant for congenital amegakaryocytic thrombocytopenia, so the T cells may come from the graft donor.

DNA for the CDR3: TGTGCCAGCAGTTACTGGGGGGCATTTGGCTACACCTTC. Translating gives CASSYWGAFGYTF. The chain joins TRBV6-5 to TRBJ1-2; maybe TRBD1 (6 bases). Germline V gene sequence: CDR1 MNHEY, CDR2 SVGAGI. V was pared by 1 base and J by 7 bases, with 10 bases between. This CDR3 has 13 residues.